The source of this T cell receptor (beta chain) is a study of T cell responses to AZD1222 COVID-19 vaccine. Produced via immunoSEQ multiplex PCR; TCRdb's table is partial and in-frame only. The sample lists approximately 130,000 clones; about nine tenths were seen once. Study-wide findings and caveats: Just a handful of people given AZD1222 tested seropositive at baseline. Repertoires were sampled only after the peak T cell response. Following two doses of AZD1222, Spike-specific TCR breadth and depth rose.

Note on this clone: No antigen is known for it.

Recipients boosted at about 4 weeks or about 12 weeks are pooled. The receptor's source is an adult who received the AZD1222 COVID-19 vaccine. The material was peripheral blood, obtained 28 days after the second AZD1222 dose.

CDR3 in DNA: TGTGCCATCCGAGCGGACGACAGGGGGCAAGCTTTCTTT. This translates into CAIRADDRGQAFF. The gene calls are TRBV10-3 and TRBJ1-1; TRBD1 aligns across 10 bases. Germline trimming cut 8 bases from V and 9 bases from J; bases unmatched to any gene: 9. Germline V CDR1 and CDR2: ENHRY, SYGVKD. The CDR3 loop spans 13 amino acids.